This is a list of T cell receptor beta chains from one sample in a study of blood T cell repertoires in COVID-19. Generated by immunoSEQ multiplex PCR, the TCRdb table keeps only in-frame clones and is missing some. The sample gives tens of thousands of clones, over 60% of which show up once; under 25% is in the top ten. Sequencing used peripheral blood. The receptors originated from a man younger than 45 with COVID-19, enrolled during active disease. The CDR3 runs from the conserved cysteine through the conserved F or W. A D gene is named only where the DNA matches it firmly. Not every row has a clone size; where given, it reads once, few, many or a size class.

TRBD1,TRBJ1-5,few,TRBV9,TGTGCCAGCAGCGTAGGGGGACAGGGGGGTCAGCCCCAGCATTTT,CASSVGGQGGQPQHF
NA,TRBJ2-7,few,TRBV7-9,TGTGCCAGCAGCCTACAGGGCAACTACGAGCAGTACTTC,CASSLQGNYEQYF
TRBD1,TRBJ2-6,NA,TRBV10-3,TGTGCCATCTACAAGGGGTGGACAGGGGTCAACTCTGGGGCCAACGTCCTGACTTTC,CAIYKGWTGVNSGANVLTF
TRBD2,TRBJ2-7,once,TRBV7-2,TGTGCCAGCAGCTTAGCCGCGACTAGCGGGGGCCGCTCCTACGAGCAGTACTTC,CASSLAATSGGRSYEQYF
NA,TRBJ2-1,NA,TRBV21-1,TGTGCCAGCAGCAAAGCGGGTACTAGCGGGAGGGCCCGGGAGCAGTTCTTC,CASSKAGTSGRAREQFF
NA,TRBJ1-1,NA,TRBV6-5,TGTGCCAGCAGCAGGGCCTTGAACACTGAAGCTTTCTTT,CASSRALNTEAFF
TRBD1,TRBJ2-5,once,TRBV11-3,TGTGCCAGCAGCTTAAACACAGGGGGAGAGACCCAGTACTTC,CASSLNTGGETQYF
NA,TRBJ1-4,NA,TRBV5-1,TGCGCCAGCAGCTTCGGGGGGGGCGAAAATGAAAAACTGTTTTTT,CASSFGGGENEKLFF
TRBD2,TRBJ2-1,NA,TRBV19,TGTGCCAGTAGTATAGCGGGGGGGCAATACAATGAGCAGTTCTTC,CASSIAGGQYNEQFF
TRBD1,TRBJ2-7,NA,TRBV15,TGTGCCACCAGCAGGGAACCGGGACAGGGGAAGGACGAGCAGTACTTC,CATSREPGQGKDEQYF
TRBD2,TRBJ2-5,NA,TRBV4-1,TGCGCCAGCAGCCGCGAGGTAGCGGGGGGGCAAAAGACCCAGTACTTC,CASSREVAGGQKTQYF
NA,TRBJ2-5,NA,TRBV5-8,TGTGCCAGCAGCTCCGGGACAACCTCACTCCCCCAAGAGACCCAGTACTTC,CASSSGTTSLPQETQYF
TRBD2,TRBJ2-5,NA,TRBV9,TGTGCCAGCAGCTCGACGGGGACTACCTCCGGGGAGACCCAGTACTTC,CASSSTGTTSGETQYF
TRBD2,TRBJ2-3,NA,TRBV27,TGTGCCAGCACCTCGACTAGCGGGGGGTCAGATACGCAGTATTTT,CASTSTSGGSDTQYF
TRBD1,TRBJ1-3,NA,TRBV4-2,TGTGCCAGCAGCCAACCCGGGACAGGGTTAAAAAACACCATATATTTT,CASSQPGTGLKNTIYF
NA,TRBJ2-7,NA,TRBV12-5,TGTGCTAGTGGTTTGGTATCGGGGCAGTACTTC,CASGLVSGQYF
NA,TRBJ1-2,NA,TRBV7-2,TGTGCCAGCAGCCCCTGGGAGAGGGTTAACTATGGCTACACCTTC,CASSPWERVNYGYTF
TRBD1,TRBJ1-2,NA,TRBV7-3,TGTGCCAGCAGCCCAGGACAGGGGAACTATGGCTACACCTTC,CASSPGQGNYGYTF
TRBD1,TRBJ1-2,NA,TRBV5-8,TGTGCCAGCAGCCCGGACAGGGGCCAACAACTAAACTATGGCTACACCTTC,CASSPDRGQQLNYGYTF
TRBD1,TRBJ1-1,NA,TRBV6-2/TRBV6-3,TGTGCCAGCAGTTACCGAAACAGGGGGAGAACTGAAGCTTTCTTT,CASSYRNRGRTEAFF
NA,TRBJ2-7,NA,TRBV4-3,TGCGCCAGCAGCCAAGAGTTACAACGGGGGACCTCCTACGAGCAGTACTTC,CASSQELQRGTSYEQYF
NA,TRBJ2-3,NA,TRBV10-1,TGCGCCAGCACAGGGGATACGCAGTATTTT,CASTGDTQYF
TRBD1,TRBJ2-7,NA,TRBV15,TGTGCCACCAGCAGGGGACAGGTAGGGGACGAGCAGTACTTC,CATSRGQVGDEQYF
NA,TRBJ2-1,NA,TRBV19,TGTGCCAGTAGTATCCGAAGCCCTGTCGATGAGCAGTTCTTC,CASSIRSPVDEQFF
NA,TRBJ2-7,NA,TRBV4-2,TGTGCCAGCAGCCAAGAGGCCCAGGGGTTGTACGAGCAGTACTTC,CASSQEAQGLYEQYF
TRBD2,TRBJ2-1,NA,TRBV28,TGTGCCAGCATTCCGCCTAGCGGAAGCTCCTACAATGAGCAGTTCTTC,CASIPPSGSSYNEQFF
TRBD1,TRBJ2-5,once,TRBV18,TGTGCCAGCTCGCCGACAGGGGCGACGGAGACCCAGTACTTC,CASSPTGATETQYF
TRBD1,TRBJ2-7,NA,TRBV9,TGTGCCAGCAGCCCTACAGGGGCCCTCTCCTACGAGCAGTACTTC,CASSPTGALSYEQYF
TRBD1,TRBJ2-2,NA,TRBV5-4,TGTGCCAGCAGCTCAGGGACCGGGACAGGGAGATTCGCCGGGGAGCTGTTTTTT,CASSSGTGTGRFAGELFF
NA,TRBJ1-5,NA,TRBV28,TGTGCCAGCAGCCCGACAGATAGCAATCAGCCCCAGCATTTT,CASSPTDSNQPQHF
TRBD2,TRBJ2-3,NA,TRBV3-1/TRBV3-2,TGTGCCAGCTCCCTGGGACTAGAGAGCCCAGATACGCAGTATTTT,CASSLGLESPDTQYF
TRBD1,TRBJ2-7,NA,TRBV3-1/TRBV3-2,TGTGCCAGCAGCACCTTTACCGGGACAGGCCCCGGGGAGCAGTACTTC,CASSTFTGTGPGEQYF
TRBD2,TRBJ2-1,NA,TRBV7-8,TGTGCCAGCAGCTCACAATGGCTGCGGAAGCGGGAGGGGGACTACAATGAGCAGTTCTTC,CASSSQWLRKREGDYNEQFF